Included here is one T cell receptor beta chain sequence, with context. V shed 5 bases and J 5 bases; nucleotides not matched to a gene: 8. Germline CDR1 reads MNHEY; CDR2 reads SVGEGT. This CDR3 is 15 amino acids long. Profiling relied on immunoSEQ multiplex PCR, and the TCRdb table lists in-frame clones only, not all of them. The sample consists of 380,000 or so clones, more than 75% of them appearing once. The data derive from a study of blood T cell repertoires in COVID-19. Turning to the study itself: In each case, the material was cDNA or gDNA derived from T cells, B-cell-depleted T cells, or PBMCs.

V gene TRBV6-2 or TRBV6-3 combines with J gene TRBJ1-2; 10 positions match TRBD1. This sequence was found in a young man who had recovered from COVID-19. The sample taken for sequencing was PBMCs or T cells enriched from blood (not recorded which). CDR3 residues: CASSLGTGAIYGYTF. The CDR3 nucleotides are TGTGCCAGCAGTCTCGGGACAGGGGCCATTTATGGCTACACCTTC.